The rows below give T cell receptor beta chains drawn from one sample of a study of T cell responses to AZD1222 COVID-19 vaccine. The table came from immunoSEQ multiplex PCR; TCRdb's copy has only in-frame clones and leaves some out. The table shows 130,000 to 150,000 clones, with approximately 90% occurring only once. This material consisted of peripheral blood, taken on day 0 of AZD1222 vaccination. These receptors came from an adult in good health. Both conserved end residues are part of each CDR3. Each record gives: D gene, V gene, clone size, J gene, CDR3 protein, CDR3 DNA. D genes are given only for firm matches. The size entry is marked missing in some rows and otherwise reads once, few, many or a size class.

TRBD2	TRBV24-1	NA	TRBJ2-1	CATAATAGTSSYNEQFF	TGTGCCACCGCCGCGACGGCCGGGACTAGCTCCTACAATGAGCAGTTCTTC
NA	TRBV27	NA	TRBJ2-2	CASSPIPGPTGELFF	TGTGCCAGCAGCCCGATCCCAGGGCCCACCGGGGAGCTGTTTTTT
NA	TRBV7-7	NA	TRBJ2-1	CATVAVSSYNEQFF	TGTGCTACGGTGGCAGTGAGCTCCTACAATGAGCAGTTCTTC
TRBD1	TRBV9	NA	TRBJ1-2	CASSVEEGTGEYTF	TGTGCCAGCAGCGTAGAGGAGGGGACAGGAGAATACACCTTC
NA	TRBV18	NA	TRBJ1-5	CASLGTTEQPQHF	TGTGCCAGTTTGGGGACGACAGAACAGCCCCAGCATTTT
TRBD1	TRBV30	NA	TRBJ1-4	CAWSEGALNEKLFF	TGTGCCTGGAGTGAGGGGGCTCTTAATGAAAAACTGTTTTTT
NA	TRBV10-3	few	TRBJ1-1	CAISAGQTTEAFF	TGTGCCATCAGTGCAGGACAGACCACTGAAGCTTTCTTT
NA	TRBV12-3/TRBV12-4	NA	TRBJ1-5	CASSLRGNQPQHF	TGTGCCAGCAGTTTAAGGGGGAATCAGCCCCAGCATTTT
NA	TRBV7-2	NA	TRBJ2-7	CASSRGGTVYEQYF	TGTGCCAGCAGCCGCGGGGGGACAGTCTACGAGCAGTACTTC
NA	TRBV12-5	NA	TRBJ1-6	CASGLDNSPLHF	TGTGCTAGTGGCCTCGACAATTCACCCCTCCACTTT
TRBD1	TRBV7-2	NA	TRBJ2-1	CASSPDRADDEQFF	TGTGCCAGCAGCCCGGACAGGGCGGACGATGAGCAGTTCTTC
NA	TRBV10-3	NA	TRBJ1-2	CAISESQGRSYGYTF	TGTGCCATCAGTGAGTCCCAGGGACGCTCCTATGGCTACACCTTC
NA	TRBV4-2	NA	TRBJ1-1	CASSHPEGQGNTEAFF	TGTGCCAGCAGCCACCCTGAGGGTCAGGGGAACACTGAAGCTTTCTTT
TRBD1	TRBV3-1/TRBV3-2	NA	TRBJ1-2	CASSQGTGAGGYTF	TGTGCCAGCAGCCAAGGAACAGGGGCAGGGGGCTACACCTTC
TRBD1	TRBV7-2	NA	TRBJ1-2	CASSLTGDYGYTF	TGTGCCAGCAGCCTGACAGGGGACTATGGCTACACCTTC
TRBD1	TRBV6-8	NA	TRBJ1-5	CASNLRDRLRGHSNQPQHF	TGTGCCAGCAACCTCCGGGACAGGTTAAGAGGTCATAGCAATCAGCCCCAGCATTTT
TRBD2	TRBV7-2	once	TRBJ2-5	CASSLGLAGGRETQYF	TGTGCCAGCAGCTTAGGGCTAGCGGGGGGGAGGGAGACCCAGTACTTC
NA	TRBV7-9	NA	TRBJ1-4	CASSLGFREKLFF	TGTGCCAGCAGCTTGGGGTTTCGGGAAAAACTGTTTTTT